A single sample gave rise to the 7 T cell receptor beta chains below, sequenced in a study of T-cell reconstitution after alpha-beta-depleted transplantation in children. Molecular barcoding with unique molecular identifiers was used for the TCRbeta library. TCRdb redid the calling of the PCR reads with MiXCR, one entry per CDR3 protein. The sample has hundreds of thousands of distinct CDR3 sequences, about 24% seen once; the top ten hold 4.5% to 5.5%. The sequences come from PBMCs, mostly from graft donor cells, collected 360 days after TCRalphabeta/CD19-depleted stem cell transplant. The source of these receptors is a female patient between 2 and 10 years old who had a stem cell transplant for congenital amegakaryocytic thrombocytopenia, so the T cells may come from the graft donor.

This clonotype was detected a few times. The V and J genes are TRBV20-1 and TRBJ2-2; D unresolved. The CDR3 has 13 residues. The V and J ends lost 3 bases and 4 bases respectively, with 9 bases between them. The germline gives CDR1 DFQATT, CDR2 SNEGSKA (reference sequence). DNA of the CDR3: TGCAGTGCTAGTTCGAGCTTCACCGGGGAGCTGTTTTTT. It is translated as CSASSSFTGELFF.

The chain couples TRBV4-3 to TRBJ2-7; 11 nucleotides match TRBD2. The CDR3 runs to 14 residues. Trimming cost V 1 base and J 6 bases; bases outside gene matches: 2. In germline, CDR1 is LGHNA, CDR2 YSLEER. The CDR3 sequence is CASSQVLAGGEQYF. CDR3 in DNA: TGCGCCAGCAGCCAAGTGCTAGCGGGGGGCGAGCAGTACTTC.

There are a few counts of this clonotype. This rearrangement joins TRBV12-5 to TRBJ1-2; TRBD1 is a possible D gene (5 bases). V was shortened by 4 bases and J by 4 bases, with 7 bases between the two germline ends. The V gene's germline CDR1 is LGHNT and CDR2 FRNRAP. The length of the CDR3 is 12 residues. The CDR3 sequence is CASGYGGYGYTF. CDR3 DNA: TGTGCTAGTGGTTACGGGGGCTATGGCTACACCTTC.

This chain links TRBV27 with TRBJ2-6; no clear D. Trimming pared 4 bases from V and 1 base from J, leaving 14 bases between. The CDR3 consists of 17 residues. CDR1 MNHEY and CDR2 SMNVEV come from the germline V gene (reference sequence). CDR3 residues: CASSYGRRTSGANVLTF. CDR3 nucleotide sequence: TGTGCCAGCAGTTATGGCAGACGAACTTCTGGGGCCAACGTCCTGACTTTC.

This clonotype appeared many times. The chain combines TRBV12-3 or TRBV12-4 with TRBJ2-3; 7 bases line up with TRBD1. The CDR3 runs to 15 residues. V shed 6 bases, J shed 0 bases, and the junction held 6 bases outside the gene matches. The CDR3 loop reads CASSPTGLSTDTQYF. The CDR3 bases are TGTGCCAGCAGCCCGACAGGGCTCAGCACAGATACGCAGTATTTT.

This clonotype was counted many times. The rearrangement joins TRBV4-1 to TRBJ2-2; maybe TRBD1 (6 bases). The CDR3 covers 15 residues. Trimming pared 4 bases from V and 1 base from J, leaving 10 bases between. Germline-derived CDR1 and CDR2 are MGHRA and YSYEKL. The CDR3 is CASSRGHENTGELFF. For the CDR3, the DNA is TGCGCCAGCAGCCGGGGACACGAGAACACCGGGGAGCTGTTTTTT.

This clonotype has a handful of counts. The J gene is TRBJ2-1, the V gene TRBV19; possible D gene TRBD2, 5 bases. Per the germline V gene, CDR1 is LNHDA and CDR2 is SQIVND (reference sequence). This CDR3 region has 15 residues. V lost 0 bases and J 8 bases, leaving 14 bases between the germline ends. The CDR3 loop reads CASSIDQRTVDEQFF. In nucleotides, the CDR3 is TGTGCCAGTAGTATAGATCAGCGGACGGTGGATGAGCAGTTCTTC.